A selection of T cell receptor beta chains follows, all from one sample in a study of cytomegalovirus exposure and HLA in healthy donors. The method was immunoSEQ multiplex PCR; TCRdb's version includes in-frame clones alone and lacks a portion of them. The table has about 160,000 clones, over 85% seen once. The sample was PBMCs. The receptors shown here come from a woman between 18 and 29 years old in good health and CMV-seropositive. CDR3s include the opening cysteine and the closing phenylalanine or tryptophan. The order of the fields is clone size, CDR3 length, D gene, V gene, J gene, CDR3 protein, CDR3 DNA. A D gene is named only where the DNA matches it firmly. Not every row has a clone size; where given, it reads once, few, many or a size class.

abundance: -; len: 18; d_gene: TRBD2; v_gene: TRBV4-2; j_gene: TRBJ2-7; CDR3aa: CASSQHETGTSGRYEQYF; CDR3nt: TGTGCCAGCAGCCAACATGAAACGGGGACTAGCGGGAGATACGAGCAGTACTTC
abundance: -; len: 15; d_gene: TRBD1; v_gene: TRBV7-9; j_gene: TRBJ1-2; CDR3aa: CASARQGFSTYGYTF; CDR3nt: TGTGCCAGCGCCCGACAGGGTTTTTCTACCTATGGCTACACCTTC
abundance: -; len: 14; d_gene: TRBD2; v_gene: TRBV5-4; j_gene: TRBJ2-2; CDR3aa: CASSLRREAGELFF; CDR3nt: TGTGCCAGCAGCTTAAGGCGGGAGGCCGGGGAGCTGTTTTTT
abundance: -; len: 14; d_gene: TRBD1; v_gene: TRBV6-1; j_gene: TRBJ1-2; CDR3aa: CASSHTGEWRGYTF; CDR3nt: TGTGCCAGCAGTCACACAGGGGAATGGAGGGGCTACACCTTC
abundance: -; len: 16; d_gene: TRBD1; v_gene: TRBV10-2; j_gene: TRBJ1-5; CDR3aa: CASRERGQGANQPQHF; CDR3nt: TGCGCCAGCAGGGAGAGAGGACAGGGGGCAAATCAGCCCCAGCATTTT
abundance: -; len: 14; d_gene: -; v_gene: TRBV5-6; j_gene: TRBJ2-2; CDR3aa: CASSMDPGTGELFF; CDR3nt: TGTGCCAGCAGCATGGACCCGGGAACCGGGGAGCTGTTTTTT
abundance: once; len: 16; d_gene: TRBD2; v_gene: TRBV10-3; j_gene: TRBJ2-6; CDR3aa: CAITREGLTGANVLTF; CDR3nt: TGTGCCATCACGCGGGAGGGCCTCACTGGGGCCAACGTCCTGACTTTC
abundance: -; len: 15; d_gene: TRBD1; v_gene: TRBV27; j_gene: TRBJ1-5; CDR3aa: CASSLQTGAGQPQHF; CDR3nt: TGTGCCAGCAGTTTACAGACAGGGGCGGGTCAGCCCCAGCATTTT
abundance: -; len: 16; d_gene: -; v_gene: TRBV4-1; j_gene: TRBJ1-4; CDR3aa: CASSQPVTATNEKLFF; CDR3nt: TGCGCCAGCAGCCAGCCAGTGACAGCAACTAATGAAAAACTGTTTTTT
abundance: -; len: 14; d_gene: TRBD1; v_gene: TRBV25-1; j_gene: TRBJ1-2; CDR3aa: CASARAGTDYGYTF; CDR3nt: TGTGCCAGCGCCCGCGCCGGGACAGACTATGGCTACACCTTC
abundance: -; len: 17; d_gene: -; v_gene: TRBV5-1; j_gene: TRBJ2-3; CDR3aa: CASSLASTEGVVYTQYF; CDR3nt: TGCGCCAGCAGCTTGGCATCGACAGAAGGGGTCGTATATACGCAGTATTTT
abundance: -; len: 16; d_gene: TRBD2; v_gene: TRBV4-1; j_gene: TRBJ2-1; CDR3aa: CASSHSQASGRGEQFF; CDR3nt: TGCGCCAGCAGCCACTCCCAGGCTAGCGGGAGAGGCGAGCAGTTCTTC
abundance: -; len: 13; d_gene: TRBD2; v_gene: TRBV27; j_gene: TRBJ2-7; CDR3aa: CASTSGLGYEQYF; CDR3nt: TGTGCCAGCACCTCGGGACTAGGGTACGAGCAGTACTTC
abundance: -; len: 17; d_gene: -; v_gene: TRBV7-8; j_gene: TRBJ2-7; CDR3aa: CASSLLETTDETYEQYF; CDR3nt: TGTGCCAGCAGCTTATTGGAGACGACGGATGAAACCTACGAGCAGTACTTC
abundance: -; len: 14; d_gene: -; v_gene: TRBV7-5; j_gene: TRBJ2-1; CDR3aa: CVSAGPISYNEQFF; CDR3nt: TGTGTCTCGGCAGGGCCCATCTCCTACAATGAGCAGTTCTTC
abundance: -; len: 16; d_gene: -; v_gene: TRBV7-2; j_gene: TRBJ2-7; CDR3aa: CASSLKPPGHGHEQYF; CDR3nt: TGTGCCAGCAGCTTAAAACCTCCGGGACACGGACACGAGCAGTACTTC
abundance: -; len: 15; d_gene: TRBD1; v_gene: TRBV5-1; j_gene: TRBJ2-7; CDR3aa: CASSPRTGGTYEQYF; CDR3nt: TGCGCCAGCAGCCCTAGGACAGGGGGGACCTACGAGCAGTACTTC
abundance: -; len: 17; d_gene: TRBD1; v_gene: TRBV10-3; j_gene: TRBJ1-2; CDR3aa: CAISGIWGQRANYGYTF; CDR3nt: TGTGCCATCAGTGGAATCTGGGGACAGCGAGCTAACTATGGCTACACCTTC
abundance: -; len: 15; d_gene: TRBD1; v_gene: TRBV27; j_gene: TRBJ2-7; CDR3aa: CASNKIGTGVYEQYF; CDR3nt: TGTGCCAGCAATAAAATCGGGACAGGGGTTTACGAGCAGTACTTC
abundance: -; len: 14; d_gene: TRBD1; v_gene: TRBV6-6; j_gene: TRBJ1-4; CDR3aa: CASSKDRGQEKLFF; CDR3nt: TGTGCCAGCAGTAAAGACAGGGGTCAAGAAAAACTGTTTTTT
abundance: -; len: 13; d_gene: -; v_gene: TRBV7-2; j_gene: TRBJ1-5; CDR3aa: CASSQDKGQPQHF; CDR3nt: TGTGCCAGCAGCCAGGACAAAGGCCAGCCCCAGCATTTT
abundance: -; len: 13; d_gene: -; v_gene: TRBV7-7; j_gene: TRBJ2-7; CDR3aa: CASSPGGGDEQYF; CDR3nt: TGTGCTAGCAGCCCAGGAGGAGGGGACGAGCAGTACTTC
abundance: once; len: 20; d_gene: TRBD1; v_gene: TRBV10-2; j_gene: TRBJ1-5; CDR3aa: CASSENSYRGRTDSNQPQHF; CDR3nt: TGCGCCAGCAGTGAAAACTCTTACAGGGGGCGGACGGATAGCAATCAGCCCCAGCATTTT
abundance: -; len: 18; d_gene: TRBD2; v_gene: TRBV7-8; j_gene: TRBJ2-1; CDR3aa: CASSLERGLASSYNEQFF; CDR3nt: TGTGCCAGCAGCTTAGAGCGCGGACTAGCGTCTTCCTACAATGAGCAGTTCTTC
abundance: -; len: 15; d_gene: TRBD2; v_gene: TRBV30; j_gene: TRBJ2-1; CDR3aa: CAWNNGRWTYNEQFF; CDR3nt: TGTGCCTGGAATAACGGGAGGTGGACCTACAATGAGCAGTTCTTC
abundance: -; len: 13; d_gene: -; v_gene: TRBV16; j_gene: TRBJ1-5; CDR3aa: CASTPQGDQPQHF; CDR3nt: TGTGCCAGCACCCCACAGGGCGATCAGCCCCAGCATTTT
abundance: -; len: 15; d_gene: TRBD1; v_gene: TRBV2; j_gene: TRBJ1-5; CDR3aa: CASSESTGGYQPQHF; CDR3nt: TGTGCCAGCAGTGAATCGACAGGGGGCTATCAGCCCCAGCATTTT
abundance: -; len: 13; d_gene: TRBD2; v_gene: TRBV30; j_gene: TRBJ2-1; CDR3aa: CAWSLTSFGEQFF; CDR3nt: TGTGCCTGGAGCTTGACTAGCTTCGGTGAGCAGTTCTTC
abundance: once; len: 14; d_gene: TRBD1; v_gene: TRBV9; j_gene: TRBJ1-1; CDR3aa: CASSAQLTGTEAFF; CDR3nt: TGTGCCAGCAGCGCCCAGCTGACAGGGACTGAAGCTTTCTTT
abundance: -; len: 15; d_gene: -; v_gene: TRBV7-9; j_gene: TRBJ1-4; CDR3aa: CASSLDPGSNEKLFF; CDR3nt: TGTGCCAGCAGCTTAGATCCAGGGTCTAATGAAAAACTGTTTTTT
abundance: -; len: 13; d_gene: TRBD2; v_gene: TRBV7-3; j_gene: TRBJ2-1; CDR3aa: CASSSGGWNEQFF; CDR3nt: TGTGCCAGCAGCTCGGGAGGGTGGAATGAGCAGTTCTTC
abundance: -; len: 14; d_gene: TRBD2; v_gene: TRBV11-3; j_gene: TRBJ2-7; CDR3aa: CASSFRREGYEQYF; CDR3nt: TGTGCCAGCAGCTTCCGGCGGGAGGGGTACGAGCAGTACTTC
abundance: once; len: 15; d_gene: TRBD1; v_gene: TRBV27; j_gene: TRBJ2-2; CDR3aa: CASSWGQGATGELFF; CDR3nt: TGTGCCAGCAGTTGGGGACAGGGAGCCACCGGGGAGCTGTTTTTT
abundance: -; len: 13; d_gene: -; v_gene: TRBV18; j_gene: TRBJ2-1; CDR3aa: CASSQQWRGEQFF; CDR3nt: TGTGCCAGCTCACAGCAGTGGAGGGGTGAGCAGTTCTTC
abundance: -; len: 16; d_gene: TRBD1; v_gene: TRBV5-5; j_gene: TRBJ1-5; CDR3aa: CASSRAVGGAGQPQHF; CDR3nt: TGTGCCAGCAGTCGAGCAGTAGGGGGCGCGGGTCAGCCCCAGCATTTT
abundance: -; len: 14; d_gene: -; v_gene: TRBV30; j_gene: TRBJ1-1; CDR3aa: CAWSVLSTNTEAFF; CDR3nt: TGTGCCTGGAGTGTACTGTCCACGAACACTGAAGCTTTCTTT
abundance: -; len: 14; d_gene: -; v_gene: TRBV6-5; j_gene: TRBJ1-3; CDR3aa: CASSYSGAGNTIYF; CDR3nt: TGTGCCAGCAGTTATTCAGGGGCTGGAAACACCATATATTTT
abundance: few; len: 15; d_gene: TRBD2; v_gene: TRBV4-3; j_gene: TRBJ2-3; CDR3aa: CASSQIAGVEYTQYF; CDR3nt: TGCGCCAGCAGCCAGATAGCGGGAGTTGAATATACGCAGTATTTT
abundance: -; len: 13; d_gene: -; v_gene: TRBV7-2; j_gene: TRBJ2-7; CDR3aa: CASSFGTRGEQYF; CDR3nt: TGTGCCAGCAGCTTCGGGACACGCGGCGAGCAGTACTTC
abundance: -; len: 15; d_gene: -; v_gene: TRBV5-1; j_gene: TRBJ1-2; CDR3aa: CASSPPREANYGYTF; CDR3nt: TGCGCCAGCAGCCCGCCCCGGGAAGCTAACTATGGCTACACCTTC
abundance: -; len: 13; d_gene: -; v_gene: TRBV5-1; j_gene: TRBJ2-1; CDR3aa: CASSSPNDNEQFF; CDR3nt: TGCGCCAGCAGCTCCCCTAACGACAATGAGCAGTTCTTC
abundance: -; len: 15; d_gene: -; v_gene: TRBV28; j_gene: TRBJ1-1; CDR3aa: CASFAGGAGNTEAFF; CDR3nt: TGTGCCAGCTTCGCTGGAGGGGCAGGGAACACTGAAGCTTTCTTT
abundance: -; len: 13; d_gene: -; v_gene: TRBV7-9; j_gene: TRBJ1-2; CDR3aa: CASSLDQGRGYTF; CDR3nt: TGTGCCAGCAGCTTAGACCAGGGGAGAGGCTACACCTTC
abundance: -; len: 11; d_gene: -; v_gene: TRBV29-1; j_gene: TRBJ2-7; CDR3aa: CSVDFAYEQYF; CDR3nt: TGCAGCGTTGATTTCGCCTACGAGCAGTACTTC
abundance: -; len: 15; d_gene: -; v_gene: TRBV9; j_gene: TRBJ1-2; CDR3aa: CASSVGVGALSGYTF; CDR3nt: TGTGCCAGCAGCGTAGGGGTGGGGGCCTTGAGTGGCTACACCTTC
abundance: once; len: 14; d_gene: -; v_gene: TRBV27; j_gene: TRBJ1-2; CDR3aa: CASSPPREVFGYTF; CDR3nt: TGTGCCAGCAGCCCCCCCAGGGAGGTATTCGGCTACACCTTC
abundance: few; len: 15; d_gene: TRBD1; v_gene: TRBV6-1; j_gene: TRBJ2-2; CDR3aa: CASTGTGGDTGELFF; CDR3nt: TGTGCCAGCACCGGGACAGGGGGCGACACCGGGGAGCTGTTTTTT
abundance: -; len: 14; d_gene: -; v_gene: TRBV6-1; j_gene: TRBJ2-3; CDR3aa: CASSEWEATDTQYF; CDR3nt: TGTGCCAGCAGTGAATGGGAGGCCACAGATACGCAGTATTTT
abundance: -; len: 15; d_gene: -; v_gene: TRBV4-1; j_gene: TRBJ2-3; CDR3aa: CASSQERGSTDTQYF; CDR3nt: TGCGCCAGCAGCCAAGAGCGGGGCAGCACAGATACGCAGTATTTT
abundance: -; len: 14; d_gene: -; v_gene: TRBV28; j_gene: TRBJ1-1; CDR3aa: CASSLLTGNAEAFF; CDR3nt: TGTGCCAGCAGCCTACTCACAGGGAACGCTGAAGCTTTCTTT
abundance: once; len: 15; d_gene: -; v_gene: TRBV7-6; j_gene: TRBJ1-2; CDR3aa: CASTPEVGIGYGYTF; CDR3nt: TGTGCCAGCACTCCCGAGGTCGGCATCGGCTATGGCTACACCTTC
abundance: -; len: 17; d_gene: TRBD2; v_gene: TRBV12-5; j_gene: TRBJ2-5; CDR3aa: CASGPGLAGGIEETQYF; CDR3nt: TGTGCTAGTGGTCCGGGACTAGCGGGAGGGATTGAGGAGACCCAGTACTTC
abundance: -; len: 15; d_gene: TRBD1; v_gene: TRBV9; j_gene: TRBJ2-3; CDR3aa: CASSPRTGGVDTQYF; CDR3nt: TGTGCCAGCAGCCCTCGGACAGGGGGGGTTGATACGCAGTATTTT
abundance: -; len: 18; d_gene: TRBD2; v_gene: TRBV14; j_gene: TRBJ2-7; CDR3aa: CASSQDVAGGPEGGEQYF; CDR3nt: TGTGCCAGCAGCCAAGATGTAGCGGGAGGGCCAGAGGGGGGCGAGCAGTACTTC
abundance: -; len: 15; d_gene: -; v_gene: TRBV11-2; j_gene: TRBJ2-3; CDR3aa: CASSLTTTGTDTQYF; CDR3nt: TGTGCCAGCAGCTTAACCACGACAGGCACAGATACGCAGTATTTT
abundance: -; len: 13; d_gene: -; v_gene: TRBV28; j_gene: TRBJ1-2; CDR3aa: CASSLRRGGGYTF; CDR3nt: TGTGCCAGCAGTTTACGGAGGGGAGGGGGCTACACCTTC
abundance: -; len: 16; d_gene: TRBD2; v_gene: TRBV11-3; j_gene: TRBJ2-1; CDR3aa: CASSLESGLGYNEQFF; CDR3nt: TGTGCCAGCAGCTTAGAGTCGGGACTAGGGTACAATGAGCAGTTCTTC
abundance: -; len: 14; d_gene: TRBD2; v_gene: TRBV29-1; j_gene: TRBJ2-3; CDR3aa: CSVGGSGTKDTQYF; CDR3nt: TGCAGCGTTGGTGGTAGCGGGACTAAAGATACGCAGTATTTT
abundance: few; len: 15; d_gene: TRBD1; v_gene: TRBV7-9; j_gene: TRBJ2-7; CDR3aa: CASSFPGQGSYEQYF; CDR3nt: TGTGCCAGCAGCTTCCCCGGACAGGGCTCCTACGAGCAGTACTTC
abundance: -; len: 18; d_gene: TRBD2; v_gene: TRBV7-2; j_gene: TRBJ2-2; CDR3aa: CASSLVMGGRGNTGELFF; CDR3nt: TGTGCCAGCAGCTTAGTTATGGGCGGGAGAGGGAACACCGGGGAGCTGTTTTTT